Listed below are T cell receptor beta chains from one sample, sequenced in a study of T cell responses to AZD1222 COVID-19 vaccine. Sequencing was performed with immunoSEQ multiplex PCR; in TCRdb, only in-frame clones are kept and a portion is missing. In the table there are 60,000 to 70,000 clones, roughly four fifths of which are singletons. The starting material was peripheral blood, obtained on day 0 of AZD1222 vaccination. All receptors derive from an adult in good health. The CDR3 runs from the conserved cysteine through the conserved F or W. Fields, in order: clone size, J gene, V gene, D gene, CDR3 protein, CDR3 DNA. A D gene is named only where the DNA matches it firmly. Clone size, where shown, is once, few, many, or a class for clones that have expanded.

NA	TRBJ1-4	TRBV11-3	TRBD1	CASSPRTGADEKLFF	TGTGCCAGCAGCCCGCGGACAGGGGCGGATGAAAAACTGTTTTTT
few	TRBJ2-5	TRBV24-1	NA	CATSQRGTADEETQYF	TGTGCCACCTCTCAACGGGGGACAGCCGACGAAGAGACCCAGTACTTC
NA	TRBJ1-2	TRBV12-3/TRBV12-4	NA	CASGVGLNYGYTF	TGTGCCAGCGGGGTGGGTCTTAACTATGGCTACACCTTC
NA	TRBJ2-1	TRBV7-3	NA	CASSMGVYNEQFF	TGTGCCAGCAGCATGGGCGTTTACAATGAGCAGTTCTTC
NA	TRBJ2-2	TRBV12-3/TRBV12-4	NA	CASLESNTGELFF	TGTGCCAGCTTGGAAAGTAACACCGGGGAGCTGTTTTTT
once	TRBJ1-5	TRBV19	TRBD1	CASSLGQGRRPQHF	TGTGCCAGTAGTTTGGGACAGGGGAGGAGGCCCCAGCATTTT
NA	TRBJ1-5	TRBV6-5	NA	CASSLQGGNQPQHF	TGTGCCAGCAGCCTACAGGGAGGAAATCAGCCCCAGCATTTT
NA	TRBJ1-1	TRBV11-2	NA	CASSPWTLKGTEAFF	TGTGCCAGCAGCCCGTGGACACTCAAGGGCACTGAAGCTTTCTTT
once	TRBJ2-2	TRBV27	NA	CASSSSFLAINTGELFF	TGTGCCAGCAGTTCCTCTTTTTTGGCTATCAACACCGGGGAGCTGTTTTTT
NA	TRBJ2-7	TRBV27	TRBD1	CASSPGTGGVYEQYF	TGTGCCAGCAGCCCCGGGACAGGGGGCGTCTACGAGCAGTACTTC
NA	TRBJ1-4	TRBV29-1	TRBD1	CSVVGQGSSNEKLFF	TGCAGCGTTGTGGGACAGGGAAGTTCTAATGAAAAACTGTTTTTT
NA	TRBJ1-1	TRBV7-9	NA	CASSLAGVNTEAFF	TGTGCCAGCAGCTTAGCAGGGGTGAACACTGAAGCTTTCTTT
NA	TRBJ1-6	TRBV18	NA	CASSPSTGNNSPLHF	TGTGCCAGCTCACCGTCGACAGGAAATAATTCACCCCTCCACTTT